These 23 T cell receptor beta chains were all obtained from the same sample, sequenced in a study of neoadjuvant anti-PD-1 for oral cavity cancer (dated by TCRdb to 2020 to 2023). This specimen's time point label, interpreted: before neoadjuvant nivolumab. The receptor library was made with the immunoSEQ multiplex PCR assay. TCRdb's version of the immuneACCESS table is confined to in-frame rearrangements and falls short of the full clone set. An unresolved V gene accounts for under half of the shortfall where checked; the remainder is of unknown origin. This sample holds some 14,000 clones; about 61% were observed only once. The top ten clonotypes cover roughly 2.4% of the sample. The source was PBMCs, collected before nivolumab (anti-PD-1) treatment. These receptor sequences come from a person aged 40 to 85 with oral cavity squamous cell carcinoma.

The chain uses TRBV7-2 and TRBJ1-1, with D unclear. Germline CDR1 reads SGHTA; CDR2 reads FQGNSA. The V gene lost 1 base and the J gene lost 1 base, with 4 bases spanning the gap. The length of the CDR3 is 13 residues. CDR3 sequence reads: CASSLGTNTEAFF. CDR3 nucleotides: TGTGCCAGCAGCTTAGGGACGAACACTGAAGCTTTCTTT.

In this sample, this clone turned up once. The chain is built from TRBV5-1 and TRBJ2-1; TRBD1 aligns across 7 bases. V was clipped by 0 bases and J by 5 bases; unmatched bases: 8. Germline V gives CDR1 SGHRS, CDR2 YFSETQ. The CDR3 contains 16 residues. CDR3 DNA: TGCGCCAGCAGCTTGGCCGTAGGGACAGCTAACAATGAGCAGTTCTTC. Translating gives CASSLAVGTANNEQFF. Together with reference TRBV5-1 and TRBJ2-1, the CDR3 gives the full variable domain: KAGVTQTPRYLIKTRGQQVTLSCSPISGHRSVSWYQQTPGQGLQFLFEYFSETQRNKGNFPGRFSGRQFSNSRSEMNVSTLELGDSALYLCASSLAVGTANNEQFFGPGTRLTVL.

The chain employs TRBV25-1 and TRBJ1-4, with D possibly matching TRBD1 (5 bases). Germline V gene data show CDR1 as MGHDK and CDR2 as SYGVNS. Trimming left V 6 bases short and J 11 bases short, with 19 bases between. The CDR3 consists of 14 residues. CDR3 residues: CASRRDSSPGKLFF. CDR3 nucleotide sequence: TGTGCCAGCAGGCGGGACTCCTCTCCTGGCAAACTGTTTTTT.

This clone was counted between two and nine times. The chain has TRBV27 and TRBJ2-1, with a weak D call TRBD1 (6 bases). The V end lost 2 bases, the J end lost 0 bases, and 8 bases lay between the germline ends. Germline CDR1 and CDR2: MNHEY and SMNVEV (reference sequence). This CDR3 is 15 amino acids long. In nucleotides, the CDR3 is TGTGCCAGCAGTTTAGACAGGAGCTCCTACAATGAGCAGTTCTTC. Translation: CASSLDRSSYNEQFF.

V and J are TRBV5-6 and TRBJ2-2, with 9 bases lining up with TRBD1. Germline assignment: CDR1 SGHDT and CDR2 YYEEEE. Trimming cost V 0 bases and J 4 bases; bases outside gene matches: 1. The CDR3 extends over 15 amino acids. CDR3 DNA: TGTGCCAGCAGCTTGGGGGACAGGGCCACCGGGGAGCTGTTTTTT. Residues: CASSLGDRATGELFF.

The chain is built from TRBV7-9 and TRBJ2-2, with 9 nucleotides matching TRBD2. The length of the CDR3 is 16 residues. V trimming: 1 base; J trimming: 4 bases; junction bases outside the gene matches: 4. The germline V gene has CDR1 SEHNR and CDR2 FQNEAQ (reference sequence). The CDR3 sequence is CASSLGAGGTTGELFF. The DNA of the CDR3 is TGTGCCAGCAGCTTAGGAGCGGGGGGCACCACCGGGGAGCTGTTTTTT. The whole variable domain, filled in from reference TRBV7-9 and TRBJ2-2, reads DTGVSQNPRHKITKRGQNVTFRCDPISEHNRLYWYRQTLGQGPEFLTYFQNEAQLEKSRLLSDRFSAERPKGSFSTLEIQRTEQGDSAMYLCASSLGAGGTTGELFFGEGSRLTVL.

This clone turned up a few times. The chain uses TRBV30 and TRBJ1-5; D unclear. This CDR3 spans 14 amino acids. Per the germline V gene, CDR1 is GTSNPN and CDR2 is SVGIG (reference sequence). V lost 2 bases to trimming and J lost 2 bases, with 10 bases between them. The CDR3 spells CAWSYSGGNQPQHF. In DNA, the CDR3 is TGTGCCTGGAGTTATAGTGGGGGCAATCAGCCCCAGCATTTT.

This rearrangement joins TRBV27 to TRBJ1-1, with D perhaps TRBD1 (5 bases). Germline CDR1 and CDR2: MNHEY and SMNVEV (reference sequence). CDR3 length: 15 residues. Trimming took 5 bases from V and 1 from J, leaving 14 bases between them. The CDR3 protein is CASSLYGHTNTEAFF. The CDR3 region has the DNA TGTGCCAGCAGTCTATATGGACACACGAACACTGAAGCTTTCTTT.

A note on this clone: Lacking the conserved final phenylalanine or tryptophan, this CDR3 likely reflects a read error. CDR3 nucleotide sequence: TGTGCCAGCAGCTCCTCTGGGAGGGGGCGCGACACTGAAGCTTTCTCT. It translates to CASSSSGRGRDTEAFS. This rearrangement joins TRBV5-6 to TRBJ1-1, with 7 bases lining up with TRBD1. The CDR3 loop spans 16 amino acids. V was pared by 3 bases and J by 3 bases, with 11 bases of the junction left unmatched. Germline CDR1 reads SGHDT; CDR2 reads YYEEEE.

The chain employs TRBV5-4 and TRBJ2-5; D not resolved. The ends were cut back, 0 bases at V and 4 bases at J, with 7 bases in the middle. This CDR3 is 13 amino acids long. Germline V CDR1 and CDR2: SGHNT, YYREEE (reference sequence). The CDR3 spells CASSLGAGETQYF. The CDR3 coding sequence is TGTGCCAGCAGCTTGGGTGCCGGAGAGACCCAGTACTTC.

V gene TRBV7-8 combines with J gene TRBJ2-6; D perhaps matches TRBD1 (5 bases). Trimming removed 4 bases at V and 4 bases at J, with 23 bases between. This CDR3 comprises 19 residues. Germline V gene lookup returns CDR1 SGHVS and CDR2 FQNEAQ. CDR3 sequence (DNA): TGTGCCAGCAGCTCCCATAGAAAGGAAGGGGTAGGGGGGGCCAACGTCCTGACTTTC. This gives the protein CASSSHRKEGVGGANVLTF.

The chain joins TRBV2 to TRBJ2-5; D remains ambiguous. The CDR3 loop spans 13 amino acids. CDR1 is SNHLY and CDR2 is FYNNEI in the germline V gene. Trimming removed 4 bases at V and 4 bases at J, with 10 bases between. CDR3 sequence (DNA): TGTGCCAGCAGTGTCCCGGTGTTAGAGACCCAGTACTTC. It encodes CASSVPVLETQYF.

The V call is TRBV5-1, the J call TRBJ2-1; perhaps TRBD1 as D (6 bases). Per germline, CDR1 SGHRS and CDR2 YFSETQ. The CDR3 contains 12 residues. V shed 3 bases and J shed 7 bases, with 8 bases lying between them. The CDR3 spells CASSSQGNEQFF. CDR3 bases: TGCGCCAGCAGCTCACAGGGTAATGAGCAGTTCTTC.

The chain's CDR3 is CATSRGRSYEQYF. CDR3 DNA: TGTGCCACCAGCAGGGGACGCTCCTACGAGCAGTACTTC. V is TRBV15 and J is TRBJ2-7, with D perhaps matching TRBD1 or TRBD2 (5 bases each). The CDR3 extends over 13 amino acids. V lost 3 bases, J lost 0 bases, and 6 bases lay in between. Germline CDR1 and CDR2: LNHNV and YYDKDF (reference sequence). The entire variable domain, with the rest obtained from reference TRBV15 and TRBJ2-7, is as follows: DAMVIQNPRYQVTQFGKPVTLSCSQTLNHNVMYWYQQKSSQAPKLLFHYYDKDFNNEADTPDNFQSRRPNTSFCFLDIRSPGLGDTAMYLCATSRGRSYEQYFGPGTRLTVT.

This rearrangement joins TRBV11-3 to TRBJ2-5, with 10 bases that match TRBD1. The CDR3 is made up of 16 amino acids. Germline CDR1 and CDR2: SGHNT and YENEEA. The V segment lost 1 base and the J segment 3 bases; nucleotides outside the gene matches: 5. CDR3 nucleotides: TGTGCCAGCAGCTTAGGAATCGGGACAGGGGAAGAGACCCAGTACTTC. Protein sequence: CASSLGIGTGEETQYF. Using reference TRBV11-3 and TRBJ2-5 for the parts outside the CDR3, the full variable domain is EAGVVQSPRYKIIEKKQPVAFWCNPISGHNTLYWYLQNLGQGPELLIRYENEEAVDDSQLPKDRFSAERLKGVDSTLKIQPAELGDSAVYLCASSLGIGTGEETQYFGPGTRLLVL.

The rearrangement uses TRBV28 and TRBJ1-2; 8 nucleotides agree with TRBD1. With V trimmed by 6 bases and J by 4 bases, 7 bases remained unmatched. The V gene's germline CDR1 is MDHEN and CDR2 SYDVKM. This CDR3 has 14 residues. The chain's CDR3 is CASSFSGGTYGYTF. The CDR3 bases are TGTGCCAGCAGCTTTTCAGGGGGCACCTATGGCTACACCTTC.

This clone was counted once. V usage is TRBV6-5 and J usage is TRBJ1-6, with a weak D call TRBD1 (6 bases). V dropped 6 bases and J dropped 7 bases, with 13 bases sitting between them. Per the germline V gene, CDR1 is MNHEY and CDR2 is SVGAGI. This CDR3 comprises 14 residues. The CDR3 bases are TGTGCCAGCAGCCTACAGGGCAGGAATTCACCCCTCCACTTT. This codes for CASSLQGRNSPLHF.

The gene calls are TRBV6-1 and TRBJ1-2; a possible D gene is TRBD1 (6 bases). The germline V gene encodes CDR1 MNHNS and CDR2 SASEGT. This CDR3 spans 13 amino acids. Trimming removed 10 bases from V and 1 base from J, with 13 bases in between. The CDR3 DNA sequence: TGTGCCACCTCGACAGGCGATAACTATGGCTACACCTTC. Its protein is CATSTGDNYGYTF.

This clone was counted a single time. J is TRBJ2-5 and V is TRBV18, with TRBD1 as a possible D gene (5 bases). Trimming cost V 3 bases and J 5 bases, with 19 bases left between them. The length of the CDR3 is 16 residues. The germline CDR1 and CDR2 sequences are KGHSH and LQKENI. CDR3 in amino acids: CASSPDRSTERETQYF. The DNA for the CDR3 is TGTGCCAGCTCACCTGACAGATCAACTGAAAGGGAGACCCAGTACTTC.

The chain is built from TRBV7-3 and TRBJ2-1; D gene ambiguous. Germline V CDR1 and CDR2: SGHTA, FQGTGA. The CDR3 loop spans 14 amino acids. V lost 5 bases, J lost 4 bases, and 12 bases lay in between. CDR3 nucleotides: TGTGCCAGCAGCCCGGAAAGCATTTACAATGAGCAGTTCTTC. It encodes CASSPESIYNEQFF. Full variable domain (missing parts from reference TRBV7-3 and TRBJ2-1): GAGVSQTPSNKVTEKGKYVELRCDPISGHTALYWYRQSLGQGPEFLIYFQGTGAADDSGLPNDRFFAVRPEGSVSTLKIQRTERGDSAVYLCASSPESIYNEQFFGPGTRLTVL.

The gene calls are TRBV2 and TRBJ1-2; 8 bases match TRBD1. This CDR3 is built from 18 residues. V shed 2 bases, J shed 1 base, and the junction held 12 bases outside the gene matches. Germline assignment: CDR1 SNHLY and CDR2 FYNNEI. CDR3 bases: TGTGCCAGCAGTGAATTTGAGACAGGGGTAATTGGTAACTATGGCTACACCTTC. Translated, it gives CASSEFETGVIGNYGYTF.

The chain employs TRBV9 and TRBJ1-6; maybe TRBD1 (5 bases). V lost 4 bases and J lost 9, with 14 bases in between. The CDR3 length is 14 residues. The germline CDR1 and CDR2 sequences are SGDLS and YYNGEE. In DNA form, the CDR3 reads TGTGCCAGCAGCCTACGGACCGACAGTTCACCCCTCCACTTT. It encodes CASSLRTDSSPLHF. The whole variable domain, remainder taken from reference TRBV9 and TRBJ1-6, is DSGVTQTPKHLITATGQRVTLRCSPRSGDLSVYWYQQSLDQGLQFLIQYYNGEERAKGNILERFSAQQFPDLHSELNLSSLELGDSALYFCASSLRTDSSPLHFGNGTRLTVT.

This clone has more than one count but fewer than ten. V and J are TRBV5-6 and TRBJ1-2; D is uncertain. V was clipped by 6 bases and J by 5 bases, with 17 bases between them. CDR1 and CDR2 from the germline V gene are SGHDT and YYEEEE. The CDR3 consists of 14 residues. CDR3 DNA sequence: TGTGCCAGCAACTTAAGAGGGCCGTCATATGGCTACACCTTC. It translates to CASNLRGPSYGYTF.